The 30 T cell receptor beta chains below all came from one sample that was sequenced in a study of blood T cell repertoires in COVID-19. TCRdb's copy holds only in-frame clones and misses some; the assay was immunoSEQ multiplex PCR. The sample contains hundreds of thousands of clones, around 88% of which appear only once. Source material: peripheral blood. Every receptor here comes from a woman aged 25 to 39 who had recovered from COVID-19.

This clone has only one observation. The genes are TRBV5-6 and TRBJ2-7; 10 bases are a match to TRBD2. Germline CDR1 reads SGHDT; CDR2 reads YYEEEE. J lost 2 bases, V lost 2 bases, and 4 bases had no gene match. This CDR3 region has 15 residues. CDR3 amino acids: CASSFLAGAAYEQYF. The CDR3 region has the DNA TGTGCCAGCAGCTTCCTAGCGGGGGCCGCCTACGAGCAGTACTTC.

The chain uses TRBV4-1 and TRBJ1-6; D might be TRBD1 (5 bases). The CDR3 sequence is 18 residues long. Germline loops: CDR1 MGHRA, CDR2 YSYEKL. Trimming removed 0 bases at V and 0 bases at J, with 12 bases between. CDR3 region: CASSQEGWRGSYNSPLHF. In nucleotides, the CDR3 is TGCGCCAGCAGCCAAGAAGGGTGGAGGGGCTCCTATAATTCACCCCTCCACTTT.

The chain combines TRBV5-1 with TRBJ2-7; no reliable D call. The V and J ends lost 4 bases and 5 bases respectively, with 16 bases between them. This CDR3 comprises 14 residues. CDR1 and CDR2 (germline): SGHRS, YFSETQ. CDR3 DNA: TGCGCCAGCAGCCAGTGGAGCCATCTCCACGAGCAGTACTTC. Translating gives CASSQWSHLHEQYF.

V usage is TRBV18 and J usage is TRBJ1-2, with 7 bases identical to TRBD1. V lost 9 bases, J lost 6 bases, and 10 bases stayed unmatched. The CDR3 loop spans 13 amino acids. Per germline, CDR1 KGHSH and CDR2 LQKENI. The CDR3 DNA reads as TGTGCCAGTTCTAGACAGGGATTAGATGGCTACACCTTC. Translated, it gives CASSRQGLDGYTF.

V is TRBV6-6 and J is TRBJ2-2; TRBD1 matches at 11 bases. The CDR3 extends over 14 amino acids. The germline gives CDR1 MNHNY, CDR2 SVGAGI (reference sequence). V shed 9 bases, J shed 4 bases, and the junction held 4 bases outside the gene matches. The CDR3 sequence is CASRGTGGTGELFF. For the CDR3, the DNA is TGTGCCAGTCGCGGGACAGGGGGCACCGGGGAGCTGTTTTTT.

This rearrangement joins TRBV21-1 to TRBJ1-5. TRBV21-1 is termed a pseudogene. This CDR3 is built from 15 residues. The CDR3 nucleotides are TGTGCCAGCAGCAAAGGGCGAGGGATGGCTCAGCCCCAGCATTTT. Its protein product is CASSKGRGMAQPQHF.

The rearrangement links TRBV12-3 or TRBV12-4 to TRBJ2-7; 8 positions match TRBD1. CDR3 length: 13 residues. Losses at the gene ends were 6 bases for V and 4 bases for J; bases not matched to a gene: 5. CDR3 residues: CASRLGQGYEQYF. The CDR3 DNA follows: TGTGCCAGCAGGCTCGGACAGGGATACGAGCAGTACTTC.

This clone was picked up a small number of times. The V and J genes are TRBV10-3 and TRBJ1-6; the D is unclear. V shed 7 bases and J shed 6 bases, with 7 bases lying between them. The CDR3 contains 12 residues. Germline values: CDR1 ENHRY, CDR2 SYGVKD. The CDR3: CAINDGNSPLHF. The CDR3 DNA sequence: TGTGCCATCAATGACGGTAATTCACCCCTCCACTTT.

The rearrangement uses TRBV5-6 and TRBJ1-3; D is unresolved. The germline V and J ends were trimmed by 0 bases and 3 bases, with 10 bases remaining between them. In germline, CDR1 is SGHDT, CDR2 YYEEEE. CDR3 length equals 15 residues. The CDR3 region is CASSLGWGGGNTIYF. The CDR3 DNA reads TGTGCCAGCAGCTTGGGTTGGGGAGGTGGAAACACCATATATTTT.

In this sample, this clone turned up a few times. The V call is TRBV4-2, the J call TRBJ2-2; 7 bases map to TRBD2. V was clipped by 1 base and J by 6 bases; unmatched bases: 8. Germline V gene lookup returns CDR1 LGHNA and CDR2 YNFKEQ. The CDR3 spans 16 residues. CDR3: CASSQVGDYWPGELFF. The CDR3 nucleotides read TGTGCCAGCAGCCAAGTAGGGGACTACTGGCCCGGGGAGCTGTTTTTT.

V is TRBV7-2 and J is TRBJ1-2; possibly TRBD1 for D (5 bases). The V end lost 1 base, the J end lost 4 bases, and 13 bases lay between the germline ends. The CDR3 totals 15 residues. The germline CDR1 and CDR2 sequences are SGHTA and FQGNSA. The CDR3 DNA follows: TGTGCCAGCAGCTTAGAGGGGACTAGGGGCTATGGCTACACCTTC. This codes for CASSLEGTRGYGYTF.

CDR3 residues: CASSSDRSYEQYF. CDR3 nucleotides: TGTGCCAGCAGTTCGGACAGATCCTACGAGCAGTACTTC. V and J are TRBV3-1 (or the pseudogene TRBV3-2) and TRBJ2-7, with D possibly matching TRBD1 (6 bases). Per the germline V gene, CDR1 is LGHDT and CDR2 is YNNKEL (reference sequence). The length of the CDR3 is 13 residues. V was cut by 6 bases and J by 1 base, with 10 bases left in between.

The genes are TRBV6-5 and TRBJ2-1; 7 nucleotides line up with TRBD2. Germline V lookup: CDR1 MNHEY, CDR2 SVGAGI. CDR3 size: 16 residues. Trimming removed 0 bases from V and 5 bases from J; junction bases left unmatched: 7. The CDR3 DNA is TGTGCCAGCAGTTACTCATGGACTAGAGTAAACAATGAGCAGTTCTTC. Translating it yields CASSYSWTRVNNEQFF.

The chain uses TRBV28 and TRBJ1-4; 8 nucleotides align to TRBD1. The CDR3 totals 14 residues. Trimming took 5 bases from V and 6 from J; bases not matched to a gene: 5. CDR1 is MDHEN and CDR2 is SYDVKM in the germline V gene. The DNA for the CDR3 is TGTGCCAGCAGTGCGACAGGGGATGATGAAAAACTGTTTTTT. The encoded protein is CASSATGDDEKLFF.

This clone was observed once. This chain joins TRBV19 and TRBJ2-3, with 9 bases identical to TRBD2. CDR1 is LNHDA and CDR2 is SQIVND in the germline V gene (reference sequence). With 5 bases clipped from V and 5 bases from J, the junction kept 8 bases outside the gene matches. This CDR3 region has 15 residues. The CDR3: CASSQTSGSRDTQYF. The CDR3 DNA follows: TGTGCCAGTAGTCAGACTAGCGGTTCGCGAGATACGCAGTATTTT. The full variable domain, in which reference TRBV19 and TRBJ2-3 provide the parts outside the CDR3, is DGGITQSPKYLFRKEGQNVTLSCEQNLNHDAMYWYRQDPGQGLRLIYYSQIVNDFQKGDIAEGYSVSREKKESFPLTVTSAQKNPTAFYLCASSQTSGSRDTQYFGPGTRLTVL.

V gene TRBV5-4 combines with J gene TRBJ1-6; 7 positions agree with TRBD1. The CDR3 contains 15 residues. Losses at the gene ends were 0 bases for V and 5 bases for J; bases not matched to a gene: 2. The germline gives CDR1 SGHNT, CDR2 YYREEE (reference sequence). The CDR3 protein is CASSLGGQNNSPLHF. CDR3 nucleotide sequence: TGTGCCAGCAGCTTGGGGGGACAGAATAATTCACCCCTCCACTTT.

V gene TRBV15 combines with J gene TRBJ2-1; 9 bases match TRBD1. Per germline, CDR1 LNHNV and CDR2 YYDKDF (reference sequence). The CDR3 extends over 15 amino acids. With 0 bases clipped from V and 7 bases from J, the junction kept 4 bases outside the gene matches. CDR3 in amino acids: CATSRDLGTGNEQFF. The CDR3 nucleotides are TGTGCCACCAGCAGAGATCTGGGGACAGGGAATGAGCAGTTCTTC.

The gene calls are TRBV7-2 and TRBJ1-3; a possible D gene is TRBD1 (5 bases). V lost 6 bases and J 1 base, leaving 19 bases between the germline ends. The CDR3 loop spans 17 amino acids. Germline-derived CDR1 and CDR2 are SGHTA and FQGNSA. CDR3 sequence: CASSRQSVANSGNTIYF. In DNA form, the CDR3 reads TGTGCCAGCAGTCGACAGTCCGTAGCTAATTCTGGAAACACCATATATTTT.

This clone was detected once. This sequence joins TRBV4-2 and TRBJ2-7, with TRBD1 matching over 9 bases. The CDR3 runs 16 residues. The V segment lost 3 bases and the J segment 3 bases; nucleotides outside the gene matches: 9. The V gene's germline CDR1 is LGHNA and CDR2 YNFKEQ. CDR3 loop: CASSQPSGQGHYEQYF. CDR3 in DNA: TGTGCCAGCAGCCAGCCCTCTGGACAGGGGCACTACGAGCAGTACTTC.

This chain joins TRBV9 and TRBJ1-1; D call uncertain. The CDR3 extends over 17 amino acids. The germline gives CDR1 SGDLS, CDR2 YYNGEE. Deletions cut 0 bases from V and 0 bases from J, with 15 bases between. This CDR3 is CASSVGGGRSVNTEAFF. The CDR3 DNA follows: TGTGCCAGCAGCGTAGGTGGCGGGAGGTCGGTGAACACTGAAGCTTTCTTT.

The count of this clone is one. The chain joins TRBV9 to TRBJ2-7; 9 positions match TRBD2. The trim removed 3 bases at V and 6 bases at J, leaving 10 bases unmatched. Germline loops: CDR1 SGDLS, CDR2 YYNGEE. CDR3 length equals 15 residues. The CDR3 spells CASSGPGGGAAEQYF. The CDR3 DNA follows: TGTGCCAGCAGCGGCCCAGGCGGGGGGGCTGCCGAGCAGTACTTC.

This sequence joins TRBV4-2 and TRBJ2-3; 8 nucleotides match TRBD2. From germline, CDR1 is LGHNA and CDR2 YNFKEQ. This CDR3 has 16 residues. V lost 1 base and J lost 4; bases outside the gene matches: 7. The CDR3 sequence: CASSQGGSGDADTQYF. CDR3 coding DNA: TGTGCCAGCAGCCAAGGTGGTAGCGGGGACGCAGATACGCAGTATTTT.

The chain recombines TRBV12-3 or TRBV12-4 with TRBJ1-2; 8 bases are a match to TRBD1. This CDR3 region has 13 residues. J lost 4 bases, V lost 5 bases, and 3 bases had no gene match. The CDR3 spells CASSGDRGYGYTF. In nucleotides, the CDR3 is TGTGCCAGCAGTGGAGACAGGGGCTATGGCTACACCTTC.

This rearrangement joins TRBV12-3 or TRBV12-4 to TRBJ2-1; D call uncertain. The CDR3 spans 11 residues. Trimming cost V 3 bases and J 6 bases, with 3 bases left between them. CDR3: CASSFINEQFF. The DNA for the CDR3 is TGTGCCAGCAGTTTCATCAATGAGCAGTTCTTC.

With respect to this clone: Other DNA sequences of this sample code for an identical CDR3. This chain uses TRBV9 with TRBJ1-5; tentative D call: TRBD1 (5 bases). The V end lost 7 bases, the J end lost 4 bases, and 9 bases lay between the germline ends. This CDR3 region has 12 residues. The germline gives CDR1 SGDLS, CDR2 YYNGEE. As DNA, the CDR3 is TGTGCCAGCGGGCAGGGAAATCAGCCCCAGCATTTT. Protein sequence: CASGQGNQPQHF.

This chain connects TRBV12-3 or TRBV12-4 to TRBJ1-5, with D unresolved. V was shortened by 5 bases and J by 5 bases, with 10 bases between the two germline ends. This CDR3 contains 13 residues. CDR3 protein: CASSPGRDQPQHF. CDR3 sequence (DNA): TGTGCCAGCAGTCCCGGGCGGGATCAGCCCCAGCATTTT.

This clone was picked up one time. The V call is TRBV18, the J call TRBJ1-1, with 8 positions matching TRBD1. The CDR3 is made up of 16 amino acids. CDR1 is KGHSH and CDR2 is LQKENI in the germline V gene. Germline trimming cut 3 bases from V and 0 bases from J; bases unmatched to any gene: 6. CDR3 region: CASSPTSDRVNTEAFF. The CDR3 DNA reads TGTGCCAGCTCACCTACTTCGGACAGGGTGAACACTGAAGCTTTCTTT.

The V call is TRBV5-4, the J call TRBJ2-7, with 12 bases fitting TRBD1. From germline, CDR1 is SGHNT and CDR2 YYREEE (reference sequence). This CDR3 is 15 amino acids long. The trim removed 4 bases at V and 3 bases at J, leaving 5 bases unmatched. Here the CDR3 reads CASSGGQGAIYEQYF. The CDR3 DNA reads TGTGCCAGCAGCGGGGGACAGGGGGCAATCTACGAGCAGTACTTC.

V usage is TRBV5-4 and J usage is TRBJ2-7; unclear D gene. The ends were cut back, 1 base at V and 0 bases at J, with 11 bases in the middle. CDR1 is SGHNT, CDR2 YYREEE, per germline (reference sequence). This CDR3 spans 15 amino acids. The CDR3: CASSLYAASSYEQYF. The CDR3 nucleotides are TGTGCCAGCAGCTTGTATGCCGCGAGCTCCTACGAGCAGTACTTC.

The chain joins TRBV5-1 to TRBJ1-2; 8 nucleotides match TRBD1. The CDR3 contains 14 residues. Germline V gene lookup returns CDR1 SGHRS and CDR2 YFSETQ. V dropped 5 bases and J dropped 3; count of bases not matched to a gene: 6. CDR3 region: CASSSTGGDYGYTF. DNA of the CDR3: TGCGCCAGCAGTTCAACAGGGGGAGACTATGGCTACACCTTC.